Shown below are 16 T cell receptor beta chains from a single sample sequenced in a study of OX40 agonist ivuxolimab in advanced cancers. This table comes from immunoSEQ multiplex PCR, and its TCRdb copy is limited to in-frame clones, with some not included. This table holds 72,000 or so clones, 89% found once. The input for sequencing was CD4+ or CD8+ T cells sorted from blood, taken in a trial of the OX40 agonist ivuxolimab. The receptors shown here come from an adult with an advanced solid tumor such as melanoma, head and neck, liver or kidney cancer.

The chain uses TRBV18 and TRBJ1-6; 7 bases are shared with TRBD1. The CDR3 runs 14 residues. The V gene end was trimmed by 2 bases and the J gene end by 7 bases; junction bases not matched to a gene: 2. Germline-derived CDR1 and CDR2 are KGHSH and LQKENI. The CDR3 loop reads CASSPSDRNSPLHF. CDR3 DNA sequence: TGTGCCAGCTCACCATCGGACAGGAATTCACCCCTCCACTTT.

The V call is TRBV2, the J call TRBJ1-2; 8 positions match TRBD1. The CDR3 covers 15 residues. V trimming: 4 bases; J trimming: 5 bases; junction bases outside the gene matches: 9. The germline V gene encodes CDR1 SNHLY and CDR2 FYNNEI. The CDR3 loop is CASSGGTGRFYGYTF. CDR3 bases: TGTGCCAGCAGTGGGGGGACAGGCCGTTTTTATGGCTACACCTTC.

Here the CDR3 DNA reads TGTGCCAGCAGCCCCCGGGACAGCTCCTACGAGCAGTACTTC. This codes for CASSPRDSSYEQYF. The gene calls are TRBV13 and TRBJ2-7; TRBD1 matches 7 bases. The CDR3 consists of 14 residues. J was trimmed by 0 bases and V by 5 bases; bases with no gene match: 4. Germline loops: CDR1 PRHDT, CDR2 FYEKMQ (reference sequence).

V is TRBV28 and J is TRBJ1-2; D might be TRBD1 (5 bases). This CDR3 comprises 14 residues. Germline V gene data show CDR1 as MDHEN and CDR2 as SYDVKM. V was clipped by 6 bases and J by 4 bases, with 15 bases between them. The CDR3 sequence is CASSPPGNSYGYTF. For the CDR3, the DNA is TGTGCCAGCAGCCCTCCAGGGAATTCCTATGGCTACACCTTC.

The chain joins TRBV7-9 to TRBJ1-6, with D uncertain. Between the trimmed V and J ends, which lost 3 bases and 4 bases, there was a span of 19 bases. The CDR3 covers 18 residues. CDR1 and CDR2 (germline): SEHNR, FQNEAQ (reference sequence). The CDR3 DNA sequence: TGTGCCAGCAGCTTGGGCGCGGGAGTCACAGTTTATAATTCACCCCTCCACTTT. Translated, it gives CASSLGAGVTVYNSPLHF.

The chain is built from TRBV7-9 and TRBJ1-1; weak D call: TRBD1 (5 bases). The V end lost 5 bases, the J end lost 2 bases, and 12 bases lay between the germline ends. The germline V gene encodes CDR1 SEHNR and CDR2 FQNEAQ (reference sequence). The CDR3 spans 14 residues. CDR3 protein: CASSPTGLNTEAFF. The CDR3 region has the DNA TGTGCCAGCAGCCCTACAGGTCTAAACACTGAAGCTTTCTTT.

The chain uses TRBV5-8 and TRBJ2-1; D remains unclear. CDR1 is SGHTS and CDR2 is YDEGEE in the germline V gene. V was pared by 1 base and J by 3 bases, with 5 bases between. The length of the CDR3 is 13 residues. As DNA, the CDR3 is TGTGCCAGCAGCTTGATTAGCTACAATGAGCAGTTCTTC. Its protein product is CASSLISYNEQFF.

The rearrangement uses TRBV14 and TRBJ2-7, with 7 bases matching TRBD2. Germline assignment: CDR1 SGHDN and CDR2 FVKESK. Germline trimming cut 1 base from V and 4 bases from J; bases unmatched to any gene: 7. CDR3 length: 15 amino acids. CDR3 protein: CASSQVGGSKYEQYF. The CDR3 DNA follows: TGTGCCAGCAGCCAAGTTGGCGGGAGTAAGTACGAGCAGTACTTC.

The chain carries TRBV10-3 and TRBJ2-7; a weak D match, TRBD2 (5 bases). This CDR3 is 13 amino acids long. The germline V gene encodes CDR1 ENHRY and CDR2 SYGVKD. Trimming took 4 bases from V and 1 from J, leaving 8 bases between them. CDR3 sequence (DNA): TGTGCCATCAGTGGGACTGAGTCCTACGAGCAGTACTTC. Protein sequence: CAISGTESYEQYF.

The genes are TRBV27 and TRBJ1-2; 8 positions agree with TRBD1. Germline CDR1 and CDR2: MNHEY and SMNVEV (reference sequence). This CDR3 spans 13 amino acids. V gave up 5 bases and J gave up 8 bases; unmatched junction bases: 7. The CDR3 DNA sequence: TGTGCCAGCAGTCCTGGACAGGGAGGGGGCTACACCTTC. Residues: CASSPGQGGGYTF.

CDR3 nucleotides: TGTGCCAGCAGTGAAGTAGATGGGGGTGAGCAGTTCTTC. Its protein is CASSEVDGGEQFF. The V call is TRBV2, the J call TRBJ2-1; D tentatively fits TRBD1 or TRBD2 (5 bases each). CDR3 length: 13 residues. CDR1 and CDR2 (germline): SNHLY, FYNNEI. Trimming removed 1 base at V and 9 bases at J, with 10 bases between.

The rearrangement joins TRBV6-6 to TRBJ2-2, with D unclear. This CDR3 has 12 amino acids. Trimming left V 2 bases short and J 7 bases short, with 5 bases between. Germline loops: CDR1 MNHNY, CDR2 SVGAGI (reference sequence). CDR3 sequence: CASSYGGGELFF. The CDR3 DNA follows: TGTGCCAGCAGTTACGGTGGCGGGGAGCTGTTTTTT.

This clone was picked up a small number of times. CDR3 sequence (DNA): TGTGCCAGCAGCCAAGCATCTGCGACAGGGAGGAGTGAGCAGTTCTTC. Residues: CASSQASATGRSEQFF. The V and J genes are TRBV14 and TRBJ2-1, with a weak D call TRBD1 (7 bases). This CDR3 contains 16 residues. Germline values: CDR1 SGHDN, CDR2 FVKESK. Trimming stripped 1 base from V and 9 bases from J, with 19 bases between.

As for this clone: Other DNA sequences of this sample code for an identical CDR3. The CDR3, as DNA: TGTGCCAGCGGGTCCTCCTACGAGCAGTACTTC. It translates to CASGSSYEQYF. This sequence joins TRBV6-5 and TRBJ2-7; D gene uncertain. CDR1 and CDR2 from the germline V gene are MNHEY and SVGAGI. This CDR3 is built from 11 residues. Trimming left V 8 bases short and J 0 bases short, with 5 bases between.

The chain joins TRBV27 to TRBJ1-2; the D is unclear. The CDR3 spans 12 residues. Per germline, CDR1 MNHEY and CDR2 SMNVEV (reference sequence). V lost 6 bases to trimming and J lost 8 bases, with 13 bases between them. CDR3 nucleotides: TGTGCCAGCAGGTCCCACGCAGAGGGCTACACCTTC. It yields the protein CASRSHAEGYTF.

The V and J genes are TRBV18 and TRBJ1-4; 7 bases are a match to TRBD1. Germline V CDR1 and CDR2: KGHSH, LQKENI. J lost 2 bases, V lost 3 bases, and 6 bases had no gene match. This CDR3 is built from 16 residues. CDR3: CASSPLQGRTNEKLFF. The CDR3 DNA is TGTGCCAGCTCACCCTTACAGGGGCGGACTAATGAAAAACTGTTTTTT.